This passage covers 21 T cell receptor beta chains from one sample sequenced in a study of follicular helper T cells after annual influenza vaccination. Time point: 2013-2014 season, 7 days after vaccination. Sequenced by immunoSEQ multiplex PCR; TCRdb stores in-frame clones only, minus some. The top ten clones hold around 3.1% of a sample with 8,700 or so clones, around 80% of them seen once. Sequencing was performed on CXCR5+ CD38- circulating T follicular helper cells from blood, taken 7 days after influenza vaccination. Regarding subset: circulating Tfh, non-naive CD4+CXCR5+PD-1+ (ICOS+CD38+ or ICOS-CD38-). The receptors come from an adult who received the influenza vaccine.

Comments on this clone: Other DNA sequences in the sample encode the same CDR3. The chain joins TRBV6-6 to TRBJ1-5; TRBD1 might be the D (5 bases). CDR1 and CDR2 (germline): MNHNY, SVGAGI (reference sequence). There are 13 residues in the CDR3. The V end lost 9 bases, the J end lost 3 bases, and 12 bases lay between the germline ends. CDR3 sequence reads: CASSDSINQPQHF. The CDR3 DNA reads TGTGCCAGTAGTGACAGTATCAATCAGCCCCAGCATTTT.

The V gene is TRBV7-9, the J gene TRBJ2-3, with 8 bases fitting TRBD2. This CDR3 is built from 15 residues. The trim removed 4 bases at V and 1 base at J, leaving 4 bases unmatched. Germline CDR1 reads SEHNR; CDR2 reads FQNEAQ (reference sequence). The CDR3 region has the DNA TGTGCCAGCAGCTCGGTTAGCGGGGGCACAGATACGCAGTATTTT. It is translated as CASSSVSGGTDTQYF.

This chain joins TRBV10-3 and TRBJ1-4, with 8 bases fitting TRBD1. From germline, CDR1 is ENHRY and CDR2 SYGVKD. The CDR3 covers 14 residues. Unmatched junction bases numbered 6, after V lost 6 bases and J lost 6 bases. CDR3 DNA: TGTGCCATCAGGCAGGGGGCGCAGGATGAAAAACTGTTTTTT. Protein: CAIRQGAQDEKLFF.

The count of this clone is one. The chain links TRBV19 to TRBJ2-2; TRBD2 might be the D (6 bases). Germline values: CDR1 LNHDA, CDR2 SQIVND (reference sequence). Trimming removed 6 bases at V and 6 bases at J, with 14 bases between. This CDR3 contains 14 residues. CDR3 sequence (DNA): TGTGCCAGTAGCTCTTCAGGGACTGCCGGGGAGCTGTTTTTT. It translates to CASSSSGTAGELFF.

CDR3 DNA sequence: TGTGCCAGCAGTGAGCCCGGAATGAACACTGAAGCTTTCTTT. Protein product: CASSEPGMNTEAFF. This chain joins TRBV6-1 and TRBJ1-1; no reliable D call. Trimming removed 3 bases at V and 0 bases at J, with 8 bases between. Germline V gives CDR1 MNHNS, CDR2 SASEGT. The CDR3 consists of 14 residues.

This chain joins TRBV18 and TRBJ2-5, with 8 bases aligning to TRBD1. The V segment lost 2 bases and the J segment 5 bases; nucleotides outside the gene matches: 4. In germline, CDR1 is KGHSH, CDR2 LQKENI. The CDR3 consists of 14 residues. The CDR3 here is CASSPRTGKETQYF. The CDR3 region has the DNA TGTGCCAGCTCACCAAGGACAGGGAAGGAGACCCAGTACTTC.

The chain is built from TRBV7-2 and TRBJ2-1; D remains ambiguous. With 5 bases removed from V and 6 bases from J, the gap between germline ends came to 14 bases. The CDR3 loop spans 14 amino acids. Germline CDR1 reads SGHTA; CDR2 reads FQGNSA. The CDR3 nucleotides are TGTGCCAGCAGCCCCATACCCAATTCCAATGAGCAGTTCTTC. It specifies CASSPIPNSNEQFF.

The rearrangement uses TRBV27 and TRBJ1-1; TRBD1 agrees at 10 bases. The CDR3 is 15 amino acids. CDR1 and CDR2 (germline): MNHEY, SMNVEV (reference sequence). V lost 4 bases and J lost 4; bases outside the gene matches: 6. Here the CDR3 reads CASSSLGQGFTEAFF. DNA of the CDR3: TGTGCCAGCAGTTCACTGGGACAGGGGTTCACTGAAGCTTTCTTT.

The chain has TRBV2 and TRBJ1-5; 7 bases map to TRBD1. CDR1 is SNHLY and CDR2 is FYNNEI in the germline V gene. The CDR3 is made up of 13 amino acids. The V gene end was trimmed by 5 bases and the J gene end by 2 bases; junction bases not matched to a gene: 0. CDR3 DNA: TGTGCCAGCAGTCAGGGGGGCAATCAGCCCCAGCATTTT. This codes for CASSQGGNQPQHF.

The J gene is TRBJ2-7, the V gene TRBV5-6; D remains unclear. Germline CDR1 SGHDT, CDR2 YYEEEE. Trimming removed 2 bases from V and 4 bases from J, with 7 bases in between. This CDR3 comprises 12 residues. The CDR3 DNA is TGTGCCAGCAGCTTTGCAGAGTACGAGCAGTACTTC. It translates to CASSFAEYEQYF.

The J gene is TRBJ2-1, the V gene TRBV5-3; D remains ambiguous. TRBV5-3 is filed as an ORF, its function uncertain. V lost 6 bases to trimming and J lost 0 bases, with 16 bases between them. The CDR3 length is 16 residues. DNA of the CDR3: TGTGCCAGAACAGCGACGGTAACACACTCCTACAATGAGCAGTTCTTC. Residues: CARTATVTHSYNEQFF.

The V call is TRBV6-1, the J call TRBJ2-1; D is unclear. The germline gives CDR1 MNHNS, CDR2 SASEGT. The CDR3 is 12 residues long. The germline V and J ends were trimmed by 7 bases and 5 bases, with 9 bases remaining between them. Here the CDR3 reads CASTPGNNEQFF. The CDR3 nucleotides are TGTGCCAGCACCCCCGGTAACAATGAGCAGTTCTTC.

This clone turned up a few times. The J gene is TRBJ1-5, the V gene TRBV6-5; unclear D gene. V was trimmed by 0 bases and J by 4 bases, leaving 7 bases between them. In germline, CDR1 is MNHEY, CDR2 SVGAGI. The CDR3 loop spans 14 amino acids. This CDR3 is CASSYSQSNQPQHF. In DNA form, the CDR3 reads TGTGCCAGCAGTTACTCCCAGTCTAATCAGCCCCAGCATTTT.

V gene TRBV5-4 combines with J gene TRBJ2-7; the D gene is possibly TRBD2 (6 bases). CDR1 and CDR2 (germline): SGHNT, YYREEE (reference sequence). The ends were cut back, 4 bases at V and 0 bases at J, with 14 bases in the middle. This CDR3 is built from 15 residues. CDR3: CASSPSRDRSYEQYF. The CDR3 coding sequence is TGTGCCAGCAGCCCATCGCGGGACCGCTCCTACGAGCAGTACTTC.

This chain joins TRBV10-3 and TRBJ1-2, with a possible D match to TRBD1 (6 bases). This CDR3 comprises 15 residues. The V and J ends lost 7 bases and 5 bases respectively, with 20 bases between them. Germline V gene lookup returns CDR1 ENHRY and CDR2 SYGVKD. In DNA, the CDR3 is TGTGCCATCACCCGGGACACATCATACCCGTATGGCTACACCTTC. Protein: CAITRDTSYPYGYTF.

The chain is built from TRBV28 and TRBJ2-5, with 13 positions matching TRBD2. Germline-derived CDR1 and CDR2 are MDHEN and SYDVKM. This CDR3 contains 16 residues. The ends lost 1 base at V and 5 bases at J; junction bases unmatched: 4. This CDR3 reads CASSLSGLAGMETQYF. DNA of the CDR3: TGTGCCAGCAGTTTATCGGGACTAGCGGGGATGGAGACCCAGTACTTC.

Comment on this clone: A junction boundary mismatches the germline segment, possibly from a read error. As DNA, the CDR3 is TGTGACAGCAGTCGGGACAGAGCCTACGAGCAGTACTTC. This codes for CDSSRDRAYEQYF. The chain couples TRBV6-1 to TRBJ2-7, with 7 bases identical to TRBD1. Per germline, CDR1 MNHNS and CDR2 SASEGT. This CDR3 is built from 13 residues.

J is TRBJ2-3 and V is TRBV9, with D tentatively TRBD1 (6 bases). V gave up 0 bases and J gave up 0 bases, with 17 bases separating them. Looked up from germline, CDR1 is SGDLS and CDR2 is YYNGEE. CDR3 size: 18 residues. CDR3 residues: CASSVGPLTGSSTDTQYF. For the CDR3, the DNA is TGTGCCAGCAGCGTAGGCCCCCTCACAGGGTCTAGCACAGATACGCAGTATTTT. Full variable domain (outside the CDR3, taken from reference TRBV9 and TRBJ2-3): DSGVTQTPKHLITATGQRVTLRCSPRSGDLSVYWYQQSLDQGLQFLIQYYNGEERAKGNILERFSAQQFPDLHSELNLSSLELGDSALYFCASSVGPLTGSSTDTQYFGPGTRLTVL.

The CDR3 loop is CASSHRGQGAAEAFF. The CDR3 DNA follows: TGCGCCAGCAGCCACCGTGGACAGGGAGCGGCTGAAGCTTTCTTT. V is TRBV5-1 and J is TRBJ1-1; TRBD1 agrees at 8 bases. This CDR3 contains 15 residues. V shed 4 bases and J 6 bases; nucleotides not matched to a gene: 11. CDR1 is SGHRS, CDR2 YFSETQ, per germline. Supplemented by reference TRBV5-1 and TRBJ1-1, the full variable domain reads KAGVTQTPRYLIKTRGQQVTLSCSPISGHRSVSWYQQTPGQGLQFLFEYFSETQRNKGNFPGRFSGRQFSNSRSEMNVSTLELGDSALYLCASSHRGQGAAEAFFGQGTRLTVV.

This clone has only a few counts. The CDR3 protein is CASRSAGLGEQYF. The CDR3 DNA follows: TGTGCCAGCAGAAGTGCGGGGTTGGGCGAGCAGTACTTC. The rearrangement links TRBV5-6 to TRBJ2-7; TRBD2 might be the D (6 bases). The V gene lost 5 bases and the J gene lost 6 bases, with 15 bases spanning the gap. Germline lookup yields CDR1 SGHDT and CDR2 YYEEEE. The CDR3 runs 13 residues.

The sample holds one count of this clone. The V and J genes are TRBV7-2 and TRBJ2-1; 8 nucleotides match TRBD2. With V trimmed by 0 bases and J by 9 bases, 10 bases remained unmatched. CDR3 length: 16 amino acids. Germline loops: CDR1 SGHTA, CDR2 FQGNSA. DNA of the CDR3: TGTGCCAGCAGCTTAGCGGTCGGGAGGGCCACGATTGAGCAGTTCTTC. Translated, it gives CASSLAVGRATIEQFF.